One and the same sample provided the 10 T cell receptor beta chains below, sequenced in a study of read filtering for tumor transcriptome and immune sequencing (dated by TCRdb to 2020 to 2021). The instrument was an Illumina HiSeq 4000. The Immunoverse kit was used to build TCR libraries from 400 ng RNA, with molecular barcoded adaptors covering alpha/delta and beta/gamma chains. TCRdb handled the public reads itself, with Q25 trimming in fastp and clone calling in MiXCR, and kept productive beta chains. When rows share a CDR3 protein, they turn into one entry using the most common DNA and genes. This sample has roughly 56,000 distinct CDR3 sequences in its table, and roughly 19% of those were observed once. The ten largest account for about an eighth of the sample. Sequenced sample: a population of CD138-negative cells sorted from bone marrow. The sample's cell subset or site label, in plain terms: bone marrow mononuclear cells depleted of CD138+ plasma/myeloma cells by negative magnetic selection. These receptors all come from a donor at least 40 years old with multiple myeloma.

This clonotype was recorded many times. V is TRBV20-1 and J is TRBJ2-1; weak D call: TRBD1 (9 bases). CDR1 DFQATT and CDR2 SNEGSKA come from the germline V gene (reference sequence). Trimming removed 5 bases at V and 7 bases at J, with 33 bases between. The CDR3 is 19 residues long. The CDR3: CSAPRDRARLGGRTNEQFF. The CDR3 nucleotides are TGCAGTGCTCCGCGGGACAGGGCAAGATTGGGCGGGAGGACGAATGAGCAGTTCTTC.

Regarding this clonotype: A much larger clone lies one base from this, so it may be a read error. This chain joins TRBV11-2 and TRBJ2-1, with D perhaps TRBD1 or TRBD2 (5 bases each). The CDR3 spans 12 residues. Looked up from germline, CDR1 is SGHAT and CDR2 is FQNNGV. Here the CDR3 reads CASNPGTHEQLF. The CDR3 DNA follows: TGTGCCAGCAACCCAGGGACCCATGAGCAGCTCTTC.

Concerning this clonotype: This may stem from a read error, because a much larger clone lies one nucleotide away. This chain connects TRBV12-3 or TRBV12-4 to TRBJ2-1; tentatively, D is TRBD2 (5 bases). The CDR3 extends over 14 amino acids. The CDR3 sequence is CGSSFPGMKDEQFF. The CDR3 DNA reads TGTGGCAGCAGTTTTCCGGGGATGAAGGATGAGCAGTTCTTC.

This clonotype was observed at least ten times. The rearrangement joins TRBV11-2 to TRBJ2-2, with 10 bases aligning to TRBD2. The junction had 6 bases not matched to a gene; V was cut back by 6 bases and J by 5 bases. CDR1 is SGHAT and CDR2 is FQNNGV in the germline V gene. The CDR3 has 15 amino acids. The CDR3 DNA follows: TGTGCCAGCAGACAGACTAGCGGGTGGACCGGGGAGCTGTTTTTT. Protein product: CASRQTSGWTGELFF.

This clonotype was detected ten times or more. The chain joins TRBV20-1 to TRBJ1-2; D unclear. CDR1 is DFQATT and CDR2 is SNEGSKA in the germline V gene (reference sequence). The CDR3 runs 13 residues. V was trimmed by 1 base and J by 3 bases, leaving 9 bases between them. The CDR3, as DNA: TGCAGTGCTAGAGTTCCCGGGGACTATGGCTACACCTTC. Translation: CSARVPGDYGYTF.

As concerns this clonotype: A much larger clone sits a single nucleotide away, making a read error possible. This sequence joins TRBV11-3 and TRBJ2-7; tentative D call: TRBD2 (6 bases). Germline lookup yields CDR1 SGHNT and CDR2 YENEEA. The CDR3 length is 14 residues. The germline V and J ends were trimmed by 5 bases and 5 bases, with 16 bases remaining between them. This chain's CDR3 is CASSARAGTDEQYF. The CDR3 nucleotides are TGTGCCAGCAGCGCGAGGGCGGGGACTGACGAGCAGTACTTC.

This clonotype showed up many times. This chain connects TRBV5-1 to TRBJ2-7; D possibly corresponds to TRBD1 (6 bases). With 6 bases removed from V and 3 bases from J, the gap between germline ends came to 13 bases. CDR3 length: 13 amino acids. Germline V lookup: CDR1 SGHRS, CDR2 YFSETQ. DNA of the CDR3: TGCGCCAGCAAAACGACAGGACACTACGAGCAGTACTTC. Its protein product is CASKTTGHYEQYF.

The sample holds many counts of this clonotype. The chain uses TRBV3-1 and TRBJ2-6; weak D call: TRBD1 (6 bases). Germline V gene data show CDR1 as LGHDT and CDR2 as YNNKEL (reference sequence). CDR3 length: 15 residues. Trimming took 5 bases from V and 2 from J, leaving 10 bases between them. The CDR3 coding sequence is TGTGCCAGCAGCAGGGGGTCCGCTGGGGCCAACGTCCTGACTTTC. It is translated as CASSRGSAGANVLTF.

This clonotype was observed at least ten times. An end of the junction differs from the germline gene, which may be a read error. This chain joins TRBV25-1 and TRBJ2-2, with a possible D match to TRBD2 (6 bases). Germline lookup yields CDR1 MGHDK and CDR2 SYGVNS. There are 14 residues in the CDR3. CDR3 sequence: CASSGRVSTGGLFF. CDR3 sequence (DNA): TGTGCCAGCAGTGGGAGGGTGTCCACCGGGGGGCTGTTTTTT.

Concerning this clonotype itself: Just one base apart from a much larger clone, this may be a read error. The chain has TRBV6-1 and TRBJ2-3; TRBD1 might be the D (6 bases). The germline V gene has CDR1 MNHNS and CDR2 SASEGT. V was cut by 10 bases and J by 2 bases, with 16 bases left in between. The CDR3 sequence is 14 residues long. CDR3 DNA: TGTGCCAACAGCACAGGGTCTTACACAGATACGCAGTATTTT. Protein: CANSTGSYTDTQYF.